This T cell receptor (beta chain) was recorded in a study of T cells in narcolepsy. Libraries were prepared by immunoSEQ multiplex PCR; TCRdb keeps only in-frame clonotypes and omits some of them. The table lists fewer than 25,000 clones, over 70% of them singletons. Study results and limitations: Blood of same and different patients, but not healthy controls, reportedly held recurring autoreactive clonotypes.

This CDR3 has 15 amino acids. CDR1 and CDR2 from the germline V gene are SGHTA and FQGNSA. With respect to this clone: Antigen specificity is unknown. At one of its ends the junction is not consistent with the germline gene, which may arise from a read error. The same CDR3 arises from other DNA sequences in this sample as well.

Sequencing was done on a sample of memory (CD45RA-) CD4+ T cells from blood. This rearrangement joins TRBV7-2 to TRBJ2-7; 8 nucleotides line up with TRBD2. The TCR originated in a human donor in good health. As DNA, the CDR3 is TGCGCCAGCAGCCCGGGGGGGGCGGGGGACTACGAGCAGTACTTC. Amino acid sequence: CASSPGGAGDYEQYF.